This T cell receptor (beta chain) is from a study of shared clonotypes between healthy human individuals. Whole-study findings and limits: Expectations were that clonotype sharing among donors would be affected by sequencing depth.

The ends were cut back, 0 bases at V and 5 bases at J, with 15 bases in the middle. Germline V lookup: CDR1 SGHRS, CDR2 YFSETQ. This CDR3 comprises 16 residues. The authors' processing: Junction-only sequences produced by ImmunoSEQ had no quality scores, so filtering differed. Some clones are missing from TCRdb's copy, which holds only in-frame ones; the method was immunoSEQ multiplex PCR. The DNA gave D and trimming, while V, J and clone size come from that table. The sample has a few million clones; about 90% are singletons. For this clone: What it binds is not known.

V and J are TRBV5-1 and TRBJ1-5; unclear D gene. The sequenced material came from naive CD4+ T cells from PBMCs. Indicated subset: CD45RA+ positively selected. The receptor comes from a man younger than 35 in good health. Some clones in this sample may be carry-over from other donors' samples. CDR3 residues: CASSLDGEGDHQPQHF. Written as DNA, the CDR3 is TGCGCCAGCAGCTTGGATGGAGAGGGAGACCATCAGCCCCAGCATTTT.